This is a list of T cell receptor beta chains from one sample in a study of blood T cell repertoires in COVID-19. The method was immunoSEQ multiplex PCR; TCRdb's version includes in-frame clones alone and lacks a portion of them. The sample yields some 46,000 clones, approximately 89% seen once. The sequencing input was peripheral blood. The receptor source for this set is a man aged 45-65 years with acute or convalescent COVID-19. The conserved cysteine and the conserved F or W are not part of the CDR3 here.

j_gene | v_gene | CDR3aa
TRBJ1-1 | TRBV5-1 | ASSLQGSTEAF
TRBJ2-5 | TRBV5-6 | ASSPRTGGMQETQY
TRBJ2-7 | TRBV27 | ASSLQGANYEQY
TRBJ2-7 | TRBV19 | ASAPSGGSPYEQY
TRBJ1-4 | TRBV3-1/TRBV3-2 | ASSGAAGVREKLF
TRBJ2-7 | TRBV11-2 | ASSPPFGVQY
TRBJ2-7 | TRBV5-4 | ASSLAPGTGPGEQY
TRBJ1-2 | TRBV28 | ATLRRVAKAYGYT
TRBJ2-6 | TRBV7-2 | ASSPIRGSGANVLT
TRBJ1-5 | TRBV15 | ATSIDGNGQPQH
TRBJ2-3 | TRBV9 | ASSERQGDTDTQY
TRBJ1-6 | TRBV2 | ASKGTLSSYNSPLH
TRBJ2-2 | TRBV5-6 | ASRDTGGARGELF
TRBJ1-5 | TRBV28 | ASSLGQAGGQPQH
TRBJ1-1 | TRBV19 | ASSKNTNTEAF
TRBJ2-7 | TRBV3-1/TRBV3-2 | ASSPWTSGFTYEQY
TRBJ2-7 | TRBV7-8 | ASSQYGGREQY
TRBJ1-4 | TRBV5-1 | ASSLNGGTNEKLF
TRBJ1-5 | TRBV19 | ASSPSARQVYGNQPQH
TRBJ1-2 | TRBV9 | ASSVTQDFYGYT
TRBJ2-1 | TRBV7-2 | ASSLIVGQGVDEQF
TRBJ1-1 | TRBV27 | ASQPRLGTEAF
TRBJ1-1 | TRBV28 | ASSLHTGTGTEAF
TRBJ2-7 | TRBV18 | ASSPTNRGLREQY
TRBJ2-7 | TRBV11-2 | ASSLVQGEREQY
TRBJ1-1 | TRBV7-2 | ASSLYNMNTEAF
TRBJ2-5 | TRBV7-8 | ASSQTSGGQETQY
TRBJ2-7 | TRBV11-2 | ASSLAAGGSYEQY
TRBJ2-3 | TRBV7-3 | ASALRGSSTDTQY
TRBJ1-3 | TRBV5-4 | ASSSTGPYAGNTIY
TRBJ2-7 | TRBV2 | ASSETGSGTYEQY
TRBJ1-1 | TRBV10-3 | AISEGQGNTEAF
TRBJ1-4 | TRBV5-1 | ASSPGLNEKLF
TRBJ2-2 | TRBV7-7 | ASSLDTGVNTGELF
TRBJ1-1 | TRBV29-1 | SAGTVLAF
TRBJ1-4 | TRBV7-9 | ASSRTAGAGPEKLF
TRBJ2-1 | TRBV19 | ASSAAGGTNMQF
TRBJ2-1 | TRBV5-1 | ASSLVLQGNEQF
TRBJ2-3 | TRBV18 | ASSPRRWTSGRSDTQY
TRBJ2-2 | TRBV5-6 | ASSLDGTGYTGELF
TRBJ1-2 | TRBV3-1/TRBV3-2 | ASSQGQVYGYT
TRBJ1-6 | TRBV5-6 | ASSSGTGGFWQNSPLH
TRBJ2-3 | TRBV2 | ASSEYGQITDTQY
TRBJ1-1 | TRBV18 | ASSPVYRVRGNTEAF
TRBJ1-5 | TRBV11-2 | ASSPTGGSNQPQH
TRBJ2-1 | TRBV3-1/TRBV3-2 | ASSPPARYNEQF
TRBJ1-1 | TRBV7-9 | ASSLSSGDTEAF
TRBJ1-5 | TRBV10-1 | ATHPTPSLNQPQH
TRBJ2-2 | TRBV15 | ATSRGGGDIKLF
TRBJ2-7 | TRBV6-1 | ASSEVAGPSYEQY
TRBJ2-7 | TRBV9 | ASSIPGQQNYEQY
TRBJ2-1 | TRBV10-3 | ASIRDSTTREQF
TRBJ1-2 | TRBV18 | ASSDRSQNYGYT
TRBJ2-5 | TRBV19 | ASSILAGGPVRD